Below are 22 T cell receptor beta chains sequenced from a single sample in a study of T cells in Graves' hyperthyroidism and ophthalmopathy. Authors of the study amplified TCR beta CDR3 regions from RNA transcripts. Using the HTBI primer set, a first-round RT-PCR was run on the TCR CDR3. Using its own MiXCR run on the multiplex PCR reads, TCRdb lists one record per CDR3 protein. The data contain hundreds of thousands of distinct CDR3 sequences, 40% to 55% of them seen just once; the ten biggest clones take up roughly 8.2%. Sequences were obtained from peripheral blood or thyroid tissue (not recorded which). The receptor set was obtained from a woman aged 18-35 years with Graves' hyperthyroidism.

The chain employs TRBV4-1 and TRBJ1-1; D not certain. The CDR3 has 16 residues. CDR1 MGHRA and CDR2 YSYEKL come from the germline V gene. The V end lost 0 bases, the J end lost 0 bases, and 11 bases lay between the germline ends. CDR3 region: CASSQDAQPMNTEAFF. In DNA form, the CDR3 reads TGCGCCAGCAGCCAAGATGCACAGCCCATGAACACTGAAGCTTTCTTT.

J is TRBJ2-5 and V is TRBV7-6, with a possible D match to TRBD2 (6 bases). V lost 11 bases and J lost 5, with 15 bases in between. Germline V gene lookup returns CDR1 SGHVS and CDR2 FNYEAQ. CDR3 length: 12 amino acids. This chain's CDR3 is CAPVAGRETQYF. The CDR3 nucleotides are TGTGCCCCAGTGGCAGGGAGGGAGACCCAGTACTTC.

This chain uses TRBV7-2 with TRBJ2-5; D remains ambiguous. The V gene's germline CDR1 is SGHTA and CDR2 FQGNSA. The CDR3 is 13 residues long. The germline V and J ends were trimmed by 3 bases and 2 bases, with 7 bases remaining between them. The CDR3 DNA follows: TGTGCCAGCAGCTTCATGCAGCAAGAGACCCAGTACTTC. Translation: CASSFMQQETQYF.

With regard to this clonotype: Germline is not matched at one junction end, which may reflect a read error. The chain links TRBV15 to TRBJ2-7; TRBD2 matches 7 bases. The CDR3 is made up of 17 amino acids. Germline CDR1 and CDR2: LNHNV and YYDKDF (reference sequence). The CDR3 sequence: CASSQGRLAAVIYEQYF. The CDR3 DNA is TGTGCCAGCAGCCAAGGCAGGCTAGCGGCCGTCATCTACGAGCAGTACTTC.

CDR3 DNA sequence: TGTGCCAGCCAGTGGGGGATTAGCAATCAGCCCCAGCATTTT. Translating gives CASQWGISNQPQHF. V is TRBV7-8 and J is TRBJ1-5; D perhaps matches TRBD1 (5 bases). Germline V gives CDR1 SGHVS, CDR2 FQNEAQ. This CDR3 is built from 14 residues. V was trimmed by 8 bases and J by 0 bases, leaving 11 bases between them. Full variable domain (remainder filled in from reference TRBV7-8 and TRBJ1-5): GAGVSQSPRYKVAKRGQDVALRCDPISGHVSLFWYQQALGQGPEFLTYFQNEAQLDKSGLPSDRFFAERPEGSVSTLKIQRTQQEDSAVYLCASQWGISNQPQHFGDGTRLSIL.

The chain joins TRBV5-1 to TRBJ2-7, with 7 bases lining up with TRBD1. Trimming at V came to 3 bases and at J to 4 bases, leaving 7 bases not matched to a gene. The CDR3 totals 14 residues. The germline CDR1 and CDR2 sequences are SGHRS and YFSETQ. The CDR3 loop is CASSWGTATYEQYF. In DNA, the CDR3 is TGCGCCAGCAGCTGGGGGACAGCTACGTACGAGCAGTACTTC.

This clonotype showed up just a few times. This chain uses TRBV19 with TRBJ1-5; no clear D. There are 15 residues in the CDR3. Trimming stripped 5 bases from V and 2 bases from J, with 13 bases between. The germline CDR1 and CDR2 sequences are LNHDA and SQIVND (reference sequence). CDR3 in amino acids: CASSYSTFGNQPQHF. Written as DNA, the CDR3 is TGTGCCAGTAGTTACTCGACATTCGGCAATCAGCCCCAGCATTTT.

This clonotype was seen just once. The chain couples TRBV25-1 to TRBJ1-5; D is unresolved. This CDR3 spans 14 amino acids. Germline lookup yields CDR1 MGHDK and CDR2 SYGVNS. Trimming stripped 9 bases from V and 3 bases from J, with 15 bases between. CDR3 residues: CASYSSTLNQPQHF. The DNA of the CDR3 is TGTGCCAGTTACTCTTCAACTCTCAATCAGCCCCAGCATTTT.

This clonotype was observed a few times. The chain uses TRBV7-3 and TRBJ2-2, with 8 bases lining up with TRBD1. The CDR3 has 16 amino acids. The V gene end was trimmed by 4 bases and the J gene end by 1 base; junction bases not matched to a gene: 5. Germline V lookup: CDR1 SGHTA, CDR2 FQGTGA. The CDR3 DNA follows: TGTGCCAGCAGCTGGTCCGGGACAGGGAACACCGGGGAGCTGTTTTTT. This sequence encodes CASSWSGTGNTGELFF.

The CDR3 DNA reads as TGTGCCAGCAGCAAGGACGGGGAGCTGTTTTTT. Its protein is CASSKDGELFF. The chain carries TRBV7-2 and TRBJ2-2; no definite D call. The germline gives CDR1 SGHTA, CDR2 FQGNSA. Trimming shortened V by 5 bases and J by 7 bases, and 5 bases separated the two germline ends. The CDR3 has 11 residues.

This clonotype was recorded a few times. The V and J genes are TRBV19 and TRBJ2-7, with D possibly TRBD2 on 6 matching bases. Germline CDR1 and CDR2: LNHDA and SQIVND (reference sequence). CDR3 length: 9 amino acids. Trimming stripped 5 bases from V and 10 bases from J, with 6 bases between. The CDR3 sequence is CASSAGQYF. The CDR3 region has the DNA TGTGCCAGTAGTGCGGGACAGTACTTC.

This chain uses TRBV7-2 with TRBJ2-7, with D perhaps TRBD2 (6 bases). The CDR3 length is 16 residues. Germline CDR1 reads SGHTA; CDR2 reads FQGNSA. The V end was cut by 6 bases, the J end by 0 bases, with 18 bases between. The CDR3 DNA reads TGTGCCAGCAGGGACTCAGACGGGGGACTCTCCTACGAGCAGTACTTC. This gives the protein CASRDSDGGLSYEQYF.

A remark on this clonotype: At one boundary the junction diverges from the germline segment, which might be a read error. The chain is built from TRBV10-3 and TRBJ1-6; 8 positions match TRBD1. Germline V gene lookup returns CDR1 ENHRY and CDR2 SYGVKD. The CDR3 runs to 15 residues. For the CDR3, the DNA is TGTGCCAGCAGTTTGCCTCGACAGGGGTATTCACCCCTCCACTTT. Its protein product is CASSLPRQGYSPLHF.

Comment on this clonotype: The junction shows a germline mismatch at one end, possibly a read error. The rearrangement joins TRBV15 to TRBJ2-6, with 9 bases matching TRBD1. This CDR3 has 13 residues. CDR1 and CDR2 (germline): LNHNV, YYDKDF (reference sequence). The CDR3 DNA reads TGTGCCACCAGAAGGACAGGGGCTAACGTCCTGACTTTC. Its protein product is CATRRTGANVLTF.

This chain connects TRBV20-1 to TRBJ2-5, with 7 bases matching TRBD1. This CDR3 has 15 amino acids. Trimming took 5 bases from V and 0 from J; bases not matched to a gene: 9. The V gene's germline CDR1 is DFQATT and CDR2 SNEGSKA (reference sequence). This CDR3 is CSASSTGHYQETQYF. The CDR3 region has the DNA TGCAGTGCTTCTTCGACAGGGCACTACCAAGAGACCCAGTACTTC.

V and J are TRBV15 and TRBJ2-5, with D perhaps TRBD2 (6 bases). Germline V lookup: CDR1 LNHNV, CDR2 YYDKDF (reference sequence). The CDR3 sequence is 15 residues long. With 3 bases removed from V and 5 bases from J, the gap between germline ends came to 16 bases. CDR3 amino acids: CATSSNHGGAETQYF. CDR3 nucleotide sequence: TGTGCCACCAGCAGTAACCATGGAGGGGCGGAGACCCAGTACTTC.

This clonotype showed up many times. The CDR3 here is CAISGTAGDEKLFF. The CDR3 DNA reads as TGTGCCATCAGTGGGACAGCCGGAGATGAAAAACTGTTTTTT. The chain uses TRBV10-3 and TRBJ1-4; TRBD1 is a possible D gene (6 bases). The CDR3 covers 14 residues. The V end lost 4 bases, the J end lost 6 bases, and 12 bases lay between the germline ends. CDR1 and CDR2 (germline): ENHRY, SYGVKD.

The sample holds a few counts of this clonotype. The chain is built from TRBV6-6 and TRBJ2-5; D is perhaps TRBD1 (6 bases). Trimming removed 0 bases at V and 3 bases at J, with 17 bases between. Germline V gene data show CDR1 as MNHNY and CDR2 as SVGAGI (reference sequence). CDR3 length: 17 amino acids. CDR3 coding DNA: TGTGCCAGCAGTTACTCGCTAAAACTGGGACAAGAAGAGACCCAGTACTTC. Translation: CASSYSLKLGQEETQYF.

J is TRBJ1-3 and V is TRBV25-1; 7 bases match TRBD1. The CDR3 is 15 residues long. CDR1 is MGHDK and CDR2 is SYGVNS in the germline V gene. The CDR3 protein is CARDGRGLTGNTIYF. The CDR3, as DNA: TGTGCTAGAGATGGGAGGGGGCTCACTGGAAACACCATATATTTT.

This clonotype was seen only a few times. This chain joins TRBV20-1 and TRBJ1-2; D might be TRBD1 (6 bases). Trimming removed 2 bases at V and 2 bases at J, with 12 bases between. Per germline, CDR1 DFQATT and CDR2 SNEGSKA (reference sequence). CDR3 length equals 14 residues. CDR3 amino acids: CSARPQGENYGYTF. DNA of the CDR3: TGCAGTGCTAGACCACAGGGCGAGAACTATGGCTACACCTTC.

The chain links TRBV19 to TRBJ1-5, with TRBD1 matching 9 bases. The CDR3 sequence is 11 residues long. J was trimmed by 13 bases and V by 4 bases; bases with no gene match: 2. Germline lookup yields CDR1 LNHDA and CDR2 SQIVND (reference sequence). The CDR3 spells CASSRDRAQHF. CDR3 nucleotide sequence: TGTGCCAGTAGTAGGGACAGGGCTCAGCATTTT. Variable domain in full (rest from reference TRBV19 and TRBJ1-5): DGGITQSPKYLFRKEGQNVTLSCEQNLNHDAMYWYRQDPGQGLRLIYYSQIVNDFQKGDIAEGYSVSREKKESFPLTVTSAQKNPTAFYLCASSRDRAQHFGDGTRLSIL.

This sequence joins TRBV20-1 and TRBJ1-5, with TRBD1 identical over 9 bases. Germline V CDR1 and CDR2: DFQATT, SNEGSKA (reference sequence). Losses at the gene ends were 5 bases for V and 2 bases for J; bases not matched to a gene: 13. This CDR3 spans 17 amino acids. The CDR3 spells CSAAAIQGALGNQPQHF. CDR3 coding DNA: TGCAGTGCTGCGGCGATACAGGGGGCATTAGGCAATCAGCCCCAGCATTTT.